One sample yielded the 4 T cell receptor beta chains listed below, sequenced in a study of blood T cells in healthy people across ages (dated by TCRdb to between 2015 and 2017). The library was generated by 5' RACE. A second PCR of roughly 7 to 11 cycles was performed with a sample-barcoded 5' primer and a J-beta primer mix. TCRdb reanalyzed the raw reads on its own, using fastp at Q25 for trimming and MiXCR for clone calling, and kept in-frame beta chains. Under each unique CDR3 protein, matching rows form one entry showing the most common genes and DNA. Present in this sample are 1,800,000 or so distinct CDR3 sequences, roughly 43% of which were seen just once. Clones ranked in the top ten supply around 23% of the sample. Sample: blood. The receptors shown here come from a human donor in good health.

The chain links TRBV5-5 to TRBJ2-7, with 9 bases identical to TRBD1. Germline-derived CDR1 and CDR2 are SGHKS and YYEKEE (reference sequence). This CDR3 has 15 amino acids. V lost 4 bases to trimming and J lost 2 bases; unmatched junction nucleotides: 7. CDR3 sequence (DNA): TGTGCCAGCAGCCCTGGGACAGGGTATGCCTACGAGCAGTACTTC. Protein product: CASSPGTGYAYEQYF.

This sequence joins TRBV6-6 and TRBJ2-1; no reliable D call. With the DNA end fitting TRBJ2-7 better, the J assignment may be wrong. Germline V CDR1 and CDR2: MNHNY, SVGAGI (reference sequence). The CDR3 is 13 residues long. The CDR3 region has the DNA TGTGCCAGCAGTCCCTCACTCTATTACGAGCAGTACTTC. Translated: CASSPSLYYEQYF.

This clonotype was observed a few times. The chain links TRBV9 to TRBJ1-6; possible D gene TRBD1, 5 bases. The CDR3 loop spans 16 amino acids. Germline V gene lookup returns CDR1 SGDLS and CDR2 YYNGEE. Trimming shortened V by 4 bases and J by 11 bases, and 22 bases separated the two germline ends. The chain's CDR3 is CASSPRGLGLQAPLHF. The CDR3 coding sequence is TGTGCCAGCAGCCCCCGAGGTCTGGGGCTTCAGGCACCCCTCCACTTT. Looking up the rest from reference TRBV9 and TRBJ1-6 gives the full variable domain: DSGVTQTPKHLITATGQRVTLRCSPRSGDLSVYWYQQSLDQGLQFLIQYYNGEERAKGNILERFSAQQFPDLHSELNLSSLELGDSALYFCASSPRGLGLQAPLHFGNGTRLTVT.

J is TRBJ2-1 and V is TRBV28; tentatively, D is TRBD1 (5 bases). The CDR3 has 11 residues. Trimming removed 8 bases from V and 5 bases from J, with 7 bases in between. The germline V gene has CDR1 MDHEN and CDR2 SYDVKM. CDR3 bases: TGTGCCAGCGACAGCAACAATGAGCAGTTCTTC. Translation: CASDSNNEQFF.